This T cell receptor beta chain derives from a study of regulatory T cells in long-lasting Graves disease. General study points: TCR diversity was lower in persistent Graves' patients (versus newly diagnosed ones).

As to time point: newly diagnosed GD, antithyroid drugs for less than 3 months. PBMCs were the source of the RNA used for TCR sequencing. Patients met American Thyroid Association criteria for Graves' disease. V lost 6 bases and J lost 0, with 13 bases in between. Germline V CDR1 and CDR2: MDHEN, SYDVKM. The CDR3 runs 15 residues. Libraries of TCR beta came from iRepertoire HTBI primers plus Arm-PCR of CDR3 regions. Each CDR3 protein is one row after TCRdb ran MiXCR on the multiplex PCR reads. The sample gives about 420,000 distinct CDR3 sequences, about 17% of which show up once; 23% is in the top ten. To note about this clonotype: No antigen is known for it.

This same sample was also taken into another study, of T cells in Graves' hyperthyroidism and ophthalmopathy. Turning to that study: With the HTBI primer set, the TCR CDR3 went through a first round of RT-PCR.

Sample: peripheral blood mononuclear cells (PBMCs), taken at new diagnosis, from a patient treated with antithyroid drugs. The gene calls are TRBV28 and TRBJ2-3; a weak D match, TRBD2 (5 bases). This receptor was obtained from a woman aged 18-29 years with Graves disease. The CDR3 reads CASSLARTSTDTQYF. The CDR3 DNA reads as TGTGCCAGCAGCTTGGCCCGGACTAGCACAGATACGCAGTATTTT.